Given below is one T cell receptor (beta chain) in context. The target antigen is unknown. The data are from a study of T cell clonotyping in hematopoietic cell transplantation. Germline CDR1 is MNHEY and CDR2 is SVGAGI. V lost 4 bases, J lost 4 bases, and 7 bases stayed unmatched. The CDR3 contains 16 residues. Study observations and caveats: Few recipient clonotypes overlapped donors; over 97% were de novo at given depth. No sorting was done, leaving CD4 and CD8 contributions mixed. After transplant, recipient diversity fell while pathologically expanded clonotypes grew through day 180.

Sequenced by immunoSEQ multiplex PCR; TCRdb stores in-frame clones only, minus some. This sample has roughly 13,000 clones, with 80% to 95% found just once. This receptor was obtained from a man aged 30-40 years in good health. Some clones in this sample may be carry-over from other donors' samples. The material sequenced was peripheral blood mononuclear cells. This sequence joins TRBV6-5 and TRBJ2-1, with 10 positions matching TRBD2. CDR3 amino acids: CASSSASGGGYNEQFF. CDR3 bases: TGTGCCAGCAGTTCGGCCAGCGGGGGGGGATACAATGAGCAGTTCTTC.